A selection of T cell receptor beta chains follows, all from one sample in a study of brain T cells in children with intractable seizures. The data were produced by immunoSEQ multiplex PCR, yet TCRdb's version contains in-frame clones alone and is incomplete. This sample has 62,000 or so clones, with roughly 95% found just once. The sequenced sample was peripheral blood, obtained at surgery. Receptor source: a boy in the first two years of life with focal cortical dysplasia and intractable seizures. Each CDR3 is given with its conserved first and last residue. The order of the fields is CDR3 DNA, CDR3 protein, J gene, V gene, D gene, clone size. D genes are given only for firm matches. Clone size is not always given. Where it is, it says once, few, many or a class for expanded clones.

TGTGCCAGCAGCAAATCGGGGGGCGAGCAGTACTTC CASSKSGGEQYF TRBJ2-7 TRBV21-1 . .
TGCGCCAGCAGAGGAGGAAGGCCTACAAACACAGATACGCAGTATTTT CASRGGRPTNTDTQYF TRBJ2-3 TRBV10-2 . .
TGTGCCAGCAGTGGCCTTAGTGGACTAGCGGGGCATGGCGAGCTCGGTGAGCAGTTCTTC CASSGLSGLAGHGELGEQFF TRBJ2-1 TRBV2 TRBD2 .
TGTGCCAGTAGTGTCATCCAGGGGGCAAGCACAGATACGCAGTATTTT CASSVIQGASTDTQYF TRBJ2-3 TRBV19 TRBD1 .
TGTGCCAGCAGCGTAAGGGCGGGATCCACAGATACGCAGTATTTT CASSVRAGSTDTQYF TRBJ2-3 TRBV9 . .
TGTGCCAGCAGCTTAGCTGTCGGGGGGGCCGAGCAGTACTTC CASSLAVGGAEQYF TRBJ2-7 TRBV11-2 TRBD2 .
TGCGCCAGCAGCTTGGACAGGCCGAACACCGGGGAGCTGTTTTTT CASSLDRPNTGELFF TRBJ2-2 TRBV5-1 . .
TGTGCCAGCAGTCAATCTAGCGGCAGCACAGATACGCAGTATTTT CASSQSSGSTDTQYF TRBJ2-3 TRBV27 TRBD2 .
TGTGCCAGCAGCTTGGAAGGATATAGCAATCAGCCCCAGCATTTT CASSLEGYSNQPQHF TRBJ1-5 TRBV5-8 . .
TGTGCCAGCAGTGATAGGTTGACTAGCGGGAGGGGGAACACCGGGGAGCTGTTTTTT CASSDRLTSGRGNTGELFF TRBJ2-2 TRBV6-4 TRBD2 .
TGTGCCAGTACCGCCTTGGGAAGCTCCTATAATTCACCCCTCCACTTT CASTALGSSYNSPLHF TRBJ1-6 TRBV19 . .
TGTGCCAGCAGTTCAGGGGGAGATACGCAGTATTTT CASSSGGDTQYF TRBJ2-3 TRBV28 TRBD1 .
TGCGCCAGCAGCCAAGAACGCAATCAGCCCCAGCATTTT CASSQERNQPQHF TRBJ1-5 TRBV4-1 . .
TGTGCCAGCAGCCCAACTAATGAAAAACTGTTTTTT CASSPTNEKLFF TRBJ1-4 TRBV3-1/TRBV3-2 . .
TGCGCCAGCAGCCAAGATTTTTCAGGAGAGGGGGCCCAGCATTTT CASSQDFSGEGAQHF TRBJ1-5 TRBV4-1 . .
TGTGCCAGCAGTTTCGCCTACGAGCAGTACTTC CASSFAYEQYF TRBJ2-7 TRBV28 . .
TGTGCCAGCAGTCCCTGGGCAGTAAATGAAAAACTGTTTTTT CASSPWAVNEKLFF TRBJ1-4 TRBV28 . .
TGTGCCAGCAGCTTCGGGTTCCTAGGGACCCAGTACTTC CASSFGFLGTQYF TRBJ2-5 TRBV7-2 . .
TGTGCCAGCAGTTTAGGAACTATTCCAGATACGCAGTATTTT CASSLGTIPDTQYF TRBJ2-3 TRBV27 . .
TGTGCCAGCACTTCGCGGTTGGGGACTAGCGGGGGGGCCTGGGAGACCCAGTACTTC CASTSRLGTSGGAWETQYF TRBJ2-5 TRBV2 TRBD2 .
TGTGCCACCCCGATTGGGGATCGCGGGGGCTACACCTTC CATPIGDRGGYTF TRBJ1-2 TRBV2 . .
TGTGCCAGCAGCCTCCGGGGGGGCGATCAGCCCCAGCATTTT CASSLRGGDQPQHF TRBJ1-5 TRBV7-2 . once
TGTGCCAGCAGCCCTCCGGGGGGGGAGACCCAGTACTTC CASSPPGGETQYF TRBJ2-5 TRBV7-6 TRBD2 .
TGTGCCAGCAGCCCCCAAGCGGGGGCGAACACCGGGGAGCTGTTTTTT CASSPQAGANTGELFF TRBJ2-2 TRBV5-6 TRBD2 .
TGTGCCAGCAGCTTAGCTGGTGGCGGGCTCTCCTACGAGCAGTACTTC CASSLAGGGLSYEQYF TRBJ2-7 TRBV7-2 . .
TGTGCCAGCAGCCCTAGCCGGGGGAATCAGCCCCAGCATTTT CASSPSRGNQPQHF TRBJ1-5 TRBV9 . .
TGTGCCAGCAGGGCCCTGCCGACAGGGAACACTGAAGCTTTCTTT CASRALPTGNTEAFF TRBJ1-1 TRBV6-5 . .
TGCGCCAGCACATTGGACAGGGTGAACACTGAAGCTTTCTTT CASTLDRVNTEAFF TRBJ1-1 TRBV5-1 TRBD1 .
TGCGCCAGCAGCCAAACCGGGACAGGCCACTACGAGCAGTACTTC CASSQTGTGHYEQYF TRBJ2-7 TRBV4-1 TRBD1 .
TGTGCCAGCAGTCCCCGGGGGTCTTACGAGCAGTACTTC CASSPRGSYEQYF TRBJ2-7 TRBV27 . .
TGCGCCAGCAGCTTACGACTAGACCCGAATGAGCAGTTCTTC CASSLRLDPNEQFF TRBJ2-1 TRBV5-1 . .
TGTGCCAGCAGCGGACGAAGGACAGGGGCGGGTATTAGCAATCAGCCCCAGCATTTT CASSGRRTGAGISNQPQHF TRBJ1-5 TRBV6-2/TRBV6-3 TRBD1 .
TGTGCCGCACAAACAGCCTACAATGAGCAGTTCTTC CAAQTAYNEQFF TRBJ2-1 TRBV28 . once
TGTGCCAGTAGTACAACAGGGGGGAATGGCTACACCTTC CASSTTGGNGYTF TRBJ1-2 TRBV19 TRBD1 .
TGCGCCAGCAGTGAGTCGACATCAGTAACCACTGAAGCTTTCTTT CASSESTSVTTEAFF TRBJ1-1 TRBV10-1 . .
TGTGCCAGCAGCAGTATGAACACCGGGGAGCTGTTTTTT CASSSMNTGELFF TRBJ2-2 TRBV6-2/TRBV6-3 . .
TGCAGTGCTAGTGGGCGGGGAGGGTATGAGCAGTTCTTC CSASGRGGYEQFF TRBJ2-1 TRBV20-1 TRBD2 .
TGTGCCAGCAGGAGGTCCCTGGCGGCCGAACACTACGAGCAGTACTTC CASRRSLAAEHYEQYF TRBJ2-7 TRBV2 . .
TGTGCCAGCAGCGTACTAGCGGGAAACACAGATACGCAGTATTTT CASSVLAGNTDTQYF TRBJ2-3 TRBV9 TRBD2 .
TGCGCCAGCAGCTCGCCCGCAGGGGTGCATGAGCAGTTCTTC CASSSPAGVHEQFF TRBJ2-1 TRBV5-1 . .
TGTGCCAGCAGCTTTCAGGCCGGGGATACGCAGTATTTT CASSFQAGDTQYF TRBJ2-3 TRBV7-7 . .
TGTGCCAGCAGCTCAATGGGACTAGCCGCCCTAAGCTCCTACGAGCAGTACTTC CASSSMGLAALSSYEQYF TRBJ2-7 TRBV6-2/TRBV6-3 TRBD2 .
TGTGCCAGCAGCTCTCCAAGTCAGCCCCAGCATTTT CASSSPSQPQHF TRBJ1-5 TRBV7-9 . .
TGTGCCATCATGGGGGGGCCCACAGGGAACGCAGATACGCAGTATTTT CAIMGGPTGNADTQYF TRBJ2-3 TRBV10-3 . .
TGTGCCAGCAGCGCCGGACTAGCGGGGGGCGAAGATACGCAGTATTTT CASSAGLAGGEDTQYF TRBJ2-3 TRBV9 TRBD2 .
TGTGCCAGCAGCTTGGGATCTGGGGGAGCGGGACAAGAGACCCAGTACTTC CASSLGSGGAGQETQYF TRBJ2-5 TRBV5-4 TRBD2 .
TGTGCCAGCAGCCAAGAAAGGCGTAGCACAGATACGCAGTATTTT CASSQERRSTDTQYF TRBJ2-3 TRBV4-2 . .
TGCAGTGCTGGACAGGGTTATGGCTACACCTTC CSAGQGYGYTF TRBJ1-2 TRBV20-1 TRBD1 .
TGTGCCAGCAGCCAAGTAACTACAACTAATGAAAAACTGTTTTTT CASSQVTTTNEKLFF TRBJ1-4 TRBV14 . .
TGCAGTGCGTGGGCGAACACTGAAGCTTTCTTT CSAWANTEAFF TRBJ1-1 TRBV20-1 . .
TGTGCCAGCAGCCTTTGGGGGGGGAACTTCTACGAGCAGTACTTC CASSLWGGNFYEQYF TRBJ2-7 TRBV6-5 TRBD2 once
TGTGCCAGCAGTCTCAGACAGGGCCCCTCCTACAATGAGCAGTTCTTC CASSLRQGPSYNEQFF TRBJ2-1 TRBV27 TRBD1 .
TGCGCCAGCAGCTTGGATTTAAAGGGGAACGGGGAGCTGTTTTTT CASSLDLKGNGELFF TRBJ2-2 TRBV5-1 . .
TGTGCCAGCAGTGACAGTAAAGGACAAGAGACCCAGTACTTC CASSDSKGQETQYF TRBJ2-5 TRBV5-6 . .
TGCAGTGCTCGTGGGGGGGGGCGCAATCAGCCCCAGCATTTT CSARGGGRNQPQHF TRBJ1-5 TRBV20-1 . .
TGCGCCAGCAGCTCTCGGCCACGGGACGGCCGCACAGATACGCAGTATTTT CASSSRPRDGRTDTQYF TRBJ2-3 TRBV5-1 . once
TGTGCCAGTAGACGGGACCGGGACGCCTACGAGCAGTACTTC CASRRDRDAYEQYF TRBJ2-7 TRBV19 . .
TGTGCCAGCAGTTTTGTACTTTCGTTAACAGGGGCCGAATCTAATGAAAAACTGTTTTTT CASSFVLSLTGAESNEKLFF TRBJ1-4 TRBV28 TRBD1 .
TGTGCCAGCTCACCACCCACAACACAGGTGAACACTGAAGCTTTCTTT CASSPPTTQVNTEAFF TRBJ1-1 TRBV18 . once
TGTGCCAGCAGCTCAAGGGACGGATTGGTTGGCTACACCTTC CASSSRDGLVGYTF TRBJ1-2 TRBV13 . .